This TCR beta chain was retrieved from a study of T cells in Graves' hyperthyroidism and ophthalmopathy. Study-wide results and caveats: Expanded thyroid clonotypes (above 0.001) were mostly also found in blood.

TCR beta CDR3 regions were amplified from RNA transcripts. The TCR CDR3 was amplified in a first-round RT-PCR using the HTBI primer set. TCRdb re-called the multiplex PCR reads with MiXCR, one entry per CDR3 protein. The repertoire consists of roughly 360,000 distinct CDR3 sequences, with approximately 13% occurring once and the leading ten covering less than 25%. In its sample, this clonotype was seen a few times. Antigen specificity is unknown. First hyperthyroidism diagnosis is when the blood sample was obtained, before any ophthalmopathy symptoms. The sequence came from a man younger than 45 with Graves' hyperthyroidism that later progressed to Graves' ophthalmopathy. Input material: blood.

The DNA for the CDR3 is TGTGCCACCAGCAGAGATGGGCCCAGGGAGCAGTTCTTC. Its protein product is CATSRDGPREQFF. This sequence joins TRBV15 and TRBJ2-1, with no clear D. Looked up from germline, CDR1 is LNHNV and CDR2 is YYDKDF (reference sequence). The CDR3 covers 13 residues. V was pared by 0 bases and J by 10 bases, with 10 bases between.